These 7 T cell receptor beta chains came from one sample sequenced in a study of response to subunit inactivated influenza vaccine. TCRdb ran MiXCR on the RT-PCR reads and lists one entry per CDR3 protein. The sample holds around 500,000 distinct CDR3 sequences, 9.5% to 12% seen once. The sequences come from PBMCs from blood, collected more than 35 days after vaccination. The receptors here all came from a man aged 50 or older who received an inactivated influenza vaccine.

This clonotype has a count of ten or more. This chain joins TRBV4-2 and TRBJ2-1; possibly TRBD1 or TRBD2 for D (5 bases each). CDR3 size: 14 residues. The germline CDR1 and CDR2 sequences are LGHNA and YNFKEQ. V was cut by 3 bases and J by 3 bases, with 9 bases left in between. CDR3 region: CASSHRGLYNEQFF. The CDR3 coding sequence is TGTGCCAGCAGCCATCGGGGCCTCTACAATGAGCAGTTCTTC.

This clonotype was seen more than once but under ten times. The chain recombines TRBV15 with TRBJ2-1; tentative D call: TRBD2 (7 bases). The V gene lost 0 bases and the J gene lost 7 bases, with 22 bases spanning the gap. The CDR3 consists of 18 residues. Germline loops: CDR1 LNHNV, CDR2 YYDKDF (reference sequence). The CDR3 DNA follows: TGTGCCACCAGCAGAGATCCGGAGGGAGGGGGAAAGGGGAATGAGCAGTTCTTC. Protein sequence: CATSRDPEGGGKGNEQFF. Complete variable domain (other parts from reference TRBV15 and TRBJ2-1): DAMVIQNPRYQVTQFGKPVTLSCSQTLNHNVMYWYQQKSSQAPKLLFHYYDKDFNNEADTPDNFQSRRPNTSFCFLDIRSPGLGDTAMYLCATSRDPEGGGKGNEQFFGPGTRLTVL.

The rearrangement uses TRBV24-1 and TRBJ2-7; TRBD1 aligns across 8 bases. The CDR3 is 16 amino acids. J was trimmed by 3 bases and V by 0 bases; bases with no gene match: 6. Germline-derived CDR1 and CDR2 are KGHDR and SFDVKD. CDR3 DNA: TGTGCCACCAGTGATTTGGGGACAGGAAAATTCTACGAGCAGTACTTC. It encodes CATSDLGTGKFYEQYF.

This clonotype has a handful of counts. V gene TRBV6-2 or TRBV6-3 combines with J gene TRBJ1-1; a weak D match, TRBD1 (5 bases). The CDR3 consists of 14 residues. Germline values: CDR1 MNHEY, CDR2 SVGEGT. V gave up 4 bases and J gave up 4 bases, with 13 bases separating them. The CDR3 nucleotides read TGTGCCAGCAGTTCCCAGGGACTTGTCACTGAAGCTTTCTTT. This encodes CASSSQGLVTEAFF.

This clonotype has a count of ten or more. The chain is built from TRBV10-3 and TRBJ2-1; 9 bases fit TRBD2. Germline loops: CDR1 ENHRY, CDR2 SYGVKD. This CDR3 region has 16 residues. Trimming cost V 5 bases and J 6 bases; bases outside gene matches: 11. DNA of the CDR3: TGTGCCATCAGTCTGGGCGGGGGGGCCGTTGGCAATGAGCAGTTCTTC. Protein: CAISLGGGAVGNEQFF.

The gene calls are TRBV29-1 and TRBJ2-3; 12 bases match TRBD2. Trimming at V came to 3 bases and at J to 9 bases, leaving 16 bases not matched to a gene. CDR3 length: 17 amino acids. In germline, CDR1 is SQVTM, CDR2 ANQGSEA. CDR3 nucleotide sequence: TGCAGCGTTGAGGGCCTTCTAGCGGGGGGGCCAGTGCAAACGCAGTATTTT. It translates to CSVEGLLAGGPVQTQYF.

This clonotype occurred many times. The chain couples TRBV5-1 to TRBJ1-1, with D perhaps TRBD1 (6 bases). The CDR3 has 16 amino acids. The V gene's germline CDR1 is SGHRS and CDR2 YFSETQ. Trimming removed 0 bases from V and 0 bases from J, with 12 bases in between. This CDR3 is CASSLATGGMNTEAFF. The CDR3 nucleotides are TGCGCCAGCAGCTTGGCGACAGGTGGCATGAACACTGAAGCTTTCTTT.